The clone carrying this TCR beta chain was seen only a few times. Antigen: not known. Trimming removed 4 bases at V and 5 bases at J, with 9 bases between. There are 13 residues in the CDR3. These data come from a study of T-cell memory formation after mild COVID-19. Study-level information: Each donor largely had its own TCR clusters.

General study points: Researchers report contracting CD4+ clones mostly in CM and EM, with CD8+ clones in EMRA. A balance of CD4 and CD8 characterized clones contracting day 15 to 85, whereas later expanders leaned CD4+.

TCR alpha and TCR beta cDNA libraries carrying sample barcodes and UMIs came from 5'RACE with constant-segment primers. TCRdb independently ran MiXCR on the 5' RACE reads; one entry per CDR3 protein. The sample yields 450,000 or so distinct CDR3 sequences, approximately 23% seen once. The sequence was obtained from an adult woman who had mild COVID-19 (a few samples of this study predate the infection). Cell type and time point are not known. Sequencing was carried out using PBMCs or a T cell subset sorted from them (not recorded which). The chain carries TRBV12-3 or TRBV12-4 and TRBJ2-1; D is uncertain. CDR3 region: CASSSRAHNEQFF. The CDR3 DNA is TGTGCCAGCAGTTCTAGGGCCCACAATGAGCAGTTCTTC.